This T cell receptor beta chain was retrieved from a study of control samples from healthy donors and cancer patients. Germline CDR1 and CDR2: SGHVS and FQNEAQ. This CDR3 spans 15 amino acids. Trimming took 1 base from V and 5 from J; bases not matched to a gene: 6. The data were produced by immunoSEQ multiplex PCR, yet TCRdb's version contains in-frame clones alone and is incomplete. The profile shows about 160,000 clones, roughly 94% of them singletons. Sequences were obtained from PBMCs. The chain joins TRBV7-8 to TRBJ1-2; 8 nucleotides line up with TRBD1. This sequence originates from a man in his fifties or sixties with colorectal cancer. The CDR3 DNA sequence: TGTGCCAGCAGCTTAGACAGGACAGGGCAGTATGGCTACACCTTC. Its translation is CASSLDRTGQYGYTF.